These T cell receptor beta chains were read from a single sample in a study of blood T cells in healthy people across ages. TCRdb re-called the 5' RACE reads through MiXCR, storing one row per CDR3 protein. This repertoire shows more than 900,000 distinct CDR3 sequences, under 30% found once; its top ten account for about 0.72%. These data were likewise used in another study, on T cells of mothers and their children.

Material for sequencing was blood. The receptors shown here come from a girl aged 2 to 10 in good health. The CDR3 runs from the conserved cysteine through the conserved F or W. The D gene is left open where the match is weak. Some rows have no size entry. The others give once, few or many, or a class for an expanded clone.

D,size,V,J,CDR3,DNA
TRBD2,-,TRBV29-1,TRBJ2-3,CSAWVRGTTSTDTQYF,TGCAGCGCCTGGGTGCGGGGGACGACTAGCACAGATACGCAGTATTTT
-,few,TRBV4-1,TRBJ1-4,CASSRTGTSNEKLFF,TGCGCCAGCAGCCGGACCGGGACATCTAATGAAAAACTGTTTTTT
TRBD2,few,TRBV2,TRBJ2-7,CASRSGANYEQYF,TGTGCCAGTCGTAGCGGGGCGAACTACGAGCAGTACTTC
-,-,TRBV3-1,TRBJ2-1,CASSHAGGNEQFF,TGTGCCAGCAGCCACGCCGGGGGCAATGAGCAGTTCTTC
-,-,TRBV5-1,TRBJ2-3,CASSFTQWDRPYF,TGCGCCAGCAGCTTCACGCAGTGGGACCGCCCCTATTTT
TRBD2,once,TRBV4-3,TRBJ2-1,CVSSQGIAGPYNEQFF,TGCGTCAGCAGCCAGGGTATAGCGGGTCCCTACAATGAGCAGTTCTTC
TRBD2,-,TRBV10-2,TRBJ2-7,CASTGRGNYEQYF,TGCGCCAGCACCGGGCGGGGGAACTACGAGCAGTACTTC
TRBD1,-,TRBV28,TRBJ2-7,CASSNPRDRGDYEQYF,TGTGCCAGCAGCAACCCCCGGGACAGGGGGGACTACGAGCAGTACTTC
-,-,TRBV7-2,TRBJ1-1,CASSLVLSRAEVNTEAFF,TGTGCCAGCAGCTTAGTCCTCTCCCGGGCGGAGGTGAACACTGAAGCTTTCTTT
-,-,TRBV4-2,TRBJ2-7,CASSQAWGTSYEQYF,TGTGCCAGCAGCCAAGCGTGGGGGACCTCCTACGAGCAGTACTTC
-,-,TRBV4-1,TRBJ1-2,CASSQGQLTNGYTF,TGCGCCAGCAGCCAAGGTCAACTCACAAATGGCTACACCTTC
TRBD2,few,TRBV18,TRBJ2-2,CASSPRETQNTGELFF,TGTGCCAGCTCGCCGCGGGAGACCCAGAACACCGGGGAGCTGTTTTTT
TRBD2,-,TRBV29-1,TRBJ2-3,CSVESASGPSTDTQYF,TGCAGCGTTGAGTCGGCTAGCGGACCAAGCACAGATACGCAGTATTTT
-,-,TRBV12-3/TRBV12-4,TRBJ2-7,CASSLLGTTEQYF,TGTGCCAGCAGTTTATTAGGCACTACCGAGCAGTACTTC
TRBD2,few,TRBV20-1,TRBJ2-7,CSARIAGSYEQYF,TGCAGTGCTAGAATAGCGGGTTCCTACGAGCAGTACTTC
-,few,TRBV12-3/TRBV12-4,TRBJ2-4,CASSPQVNIQYF,TGTGCCAGCAGCCCACAAGTAAACATTCAGTACTTC
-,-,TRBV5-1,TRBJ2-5,CASSSWGPQETQYF,TGCGCCAGCAGCTCTTGGGGACCGCAAGAGACCCAGTACTTC
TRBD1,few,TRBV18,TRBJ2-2,CASSPMWGSGTGPNTGELFF,TGTGCCAGCTCACCTATGTGGGGATCCGGGACAGGGCCAAACACCGGGGAGCTGTTTTTT
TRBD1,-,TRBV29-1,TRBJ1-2,CSVDDREDYGYTF,TGCAGCGTTGACGACAGGGAGGACTATGGCTACACCTTC
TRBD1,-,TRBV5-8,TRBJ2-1,CASSFPRDRGGREQFF,TGTGCCAGCAGCTTTCCTCGGGACAGGGGAGGGCGTGAGCAGTTCTTC
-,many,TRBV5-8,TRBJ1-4,CASSWDFATNEKLFF,TGTGCCAGCAGTTGGGACTTTGCAACTAATGAAAAACTGTTTTTT
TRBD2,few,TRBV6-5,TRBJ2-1,CANRPSGGSHNEQFF,TGTGCCAACAGGCCTAGCGGGGGGTCTCACAATGAGCAGTTCTTC
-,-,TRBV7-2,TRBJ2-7,CASSLLAYSYEQYF,TGTGCCAGCAGCTTGCTAGCGTACTCCTACGAGCAGTACTTC
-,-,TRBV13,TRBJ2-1,CAVQRRRSGNEQFF,TGTGCCGTTCAAAGGAGGAGATCGGGAAATGAGCAGTTCTTC
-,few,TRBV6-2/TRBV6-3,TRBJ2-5,CASGEVETQYF,TGTGCCAGCGGTGAGGTAGAGACCCAGTACTTC
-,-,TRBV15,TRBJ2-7,CATSRAFRSYEQYF,TGTGCCACCAGCAGAGCTTTCCGTTCCTACGAGCAGTACTTC
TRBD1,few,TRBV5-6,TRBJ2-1,CASSLEGGSRYNEQFF,TGTGCCAGCAGCTTGGAAGGGGGCTCGAGATACAATGAGCAGTTCTTC
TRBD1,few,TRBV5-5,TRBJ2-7,CASSPINPGQGGEQYF,TGTGCCAGCAGCCCTATAAATCCGGGACAGGGGGGCGAGCAGTACTTC
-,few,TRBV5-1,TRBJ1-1,CASSLGGQITEAFF,TGCGCCAGCAGCTTGGGGGGCCAGATCACTGAAGCTTTCTTT
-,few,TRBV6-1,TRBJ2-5,CASSELAYQETQYF,TGTGCCAGCAGTGAACTAGCGTACCAAGAGACCCAGTACTTC
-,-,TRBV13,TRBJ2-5,CASSHLRGETQYF,TGTGCCAGCAGCCACCTTCGAGGAGAGACCCAGTACTTC
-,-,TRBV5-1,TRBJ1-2,CASSFYPEGGGGYGYTF,TGCGCCAGCAGCTTTTACCCGGAGGGGGGAGGAGGCTATGGCTACACCTTC
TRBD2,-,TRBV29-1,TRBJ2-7,CSVEVGGNGEQYF,TGCAGCGTTGAAGTGGGAGGGAATGGCGAGCAGTACTTC
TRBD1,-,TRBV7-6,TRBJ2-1,CASSPPGTGDNEQSF,TGTGCCAGCAGCCCCCCGGGGACAGGGGACAATGAGCAGTCCTTC
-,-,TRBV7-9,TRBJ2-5,CASSFSGTPGF,TGTGCCAGCAGCTTTTCGGGCACGCCAGGCTTC
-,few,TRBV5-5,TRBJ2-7,CASSYPAETYEQYF,TGTGCCAGCAGTTATCCGGCGGAGACCTACGAGCAGTACTTC
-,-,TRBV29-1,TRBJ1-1,CTVGYLAVESTEAFF,TGCACCGTAGGGTATTTGGCGGTCGAATCGACTGAAGCTTTCTTT
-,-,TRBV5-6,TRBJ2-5,CASRTQQETQYF,TGTGCCAGCAGAACTCAACAGGAGACCCAGTACTTC
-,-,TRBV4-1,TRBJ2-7,CASSQQTDIYEQYF,TGCGCCAGCAGCCAGCAGACGGACATCTACGAGCAGTACTTC
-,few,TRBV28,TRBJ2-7,CASRRIYEQYF,TGTGCCAGCAGGAGGATCTACGAGCAGTACTTC
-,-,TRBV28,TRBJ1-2,CASSLVPSGGGVERSNYGYTF,TGTGCCAGCAGTTTAGTACCTTCTGGGGGGGGCGTTGAAAGGAGTAACTATGGCTACACCTTC
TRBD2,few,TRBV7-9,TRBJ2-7,CASSFAGGPGEQYF,TGTGCCAGCAGCTTCGCGGGAGGGCCAGGCGAGCAGTACTTC
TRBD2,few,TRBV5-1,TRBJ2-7,CASSKWGTSGYEQYF,TGCGCCAGCAGCAAGTGGGGGACTAGCGGGTACGAGCAGTACTTC
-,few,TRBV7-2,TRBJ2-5,CASSSIKEDPGYQETQYF,TGTGCCAGCAGCTCGATTAAAGAGGATCCAGGGTACCAAGAGACCCAGTACTTC
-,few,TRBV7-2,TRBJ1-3,CASSIGSGSGNTIYF,TGTGCCAGCAGCATCGGGTCGGGTAGTGGAAACACCATATATTTT
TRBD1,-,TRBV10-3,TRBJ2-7,CAILLQGASGYEQYF,TGTGCCATCCTACTACAGGGGGCCTCAGGGTACGAGCAGTACTTC
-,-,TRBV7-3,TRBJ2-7,CASSPDPFYEQYF,TGTGCCAGCAGCCCGGACCCCTTCTACGAGCAGTACTTC
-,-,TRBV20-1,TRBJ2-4,CSAREEGTAKNIQYF,TGCAGTGCTAGGGAGGAGGGTACAGCCAAAAACATTCAGTACTTC
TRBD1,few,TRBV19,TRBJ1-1,CASSIGPTGDTEAFF,TGTGCCAGTAGTATAGGTCCGACAGGGGACACTGAAGCTTTCTTT
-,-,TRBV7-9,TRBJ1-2,CASIKSGFDGYTF,TGTGCCAGCATTAAATCAGGGTTCGATGGCTACACCTTC